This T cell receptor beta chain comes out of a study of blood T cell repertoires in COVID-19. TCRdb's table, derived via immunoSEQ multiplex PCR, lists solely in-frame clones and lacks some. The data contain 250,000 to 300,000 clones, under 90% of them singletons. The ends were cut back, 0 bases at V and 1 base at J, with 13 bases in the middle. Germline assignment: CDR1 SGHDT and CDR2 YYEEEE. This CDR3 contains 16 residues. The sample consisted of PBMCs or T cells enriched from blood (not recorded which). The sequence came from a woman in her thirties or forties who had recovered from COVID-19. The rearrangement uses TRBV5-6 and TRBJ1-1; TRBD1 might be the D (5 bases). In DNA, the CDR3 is TGTGCCAGCAGCTTGGAAGGGATCGGGGGGAACACTGAAGCTTTCTTT. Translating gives CASSLEGIGGNTEAFF.